Here is one T cell receptor beta chain with its context. Its target is unknown. With a much larger clone just one base away, this may be a read error. Unique molecular identifiers were incorporated into the prepared TCRbeta library. MiXCR, run by TCRdb on the PCR reads, gives a single entry per CDR3 protein. The profile covers approximately 490,000 distinct CDR3 sequences, with roughly 10% appearing a single time and 2% taken by the ten largest. The data derive from a study of T-cell reconstitution after alpha-beta-depleted transplantation in children. Whole-study results and caveats: Day-60 TCRbeta diversity that was high in some patients was derived from surviving recipient T cells and thymic progenitors. T-cell counts and diversity were attributed mostly to newly produced T cells one year after transplant. Approximately two months post-transplant, alpha-beta T cells reportedly originated from several hundred expanded graft clones.

The CDR3 is made up of 12 amino acids. The V gene's germline CDR1 is SQVTM and CDR2 ANQGSEA. J is TRBJ2-3 and V is TRBV29-1; D call uncertain. The J call may be wrong; the DNA end is better matched by TRBJ1-5. The receptor's source is a child between 2 and 9 years old with inherited bone marrow failure, due to receive a stem cell transplant. The material was PBMCs, obtained before TCRalphabeta/CD19-depleted stem cell transplant. The CDR3 protein is CSATSGTDTQHF. The CDR3 DNA sequence: TGCAGCGCCACTAGCGGCACAGATACGCAGCATTTT.